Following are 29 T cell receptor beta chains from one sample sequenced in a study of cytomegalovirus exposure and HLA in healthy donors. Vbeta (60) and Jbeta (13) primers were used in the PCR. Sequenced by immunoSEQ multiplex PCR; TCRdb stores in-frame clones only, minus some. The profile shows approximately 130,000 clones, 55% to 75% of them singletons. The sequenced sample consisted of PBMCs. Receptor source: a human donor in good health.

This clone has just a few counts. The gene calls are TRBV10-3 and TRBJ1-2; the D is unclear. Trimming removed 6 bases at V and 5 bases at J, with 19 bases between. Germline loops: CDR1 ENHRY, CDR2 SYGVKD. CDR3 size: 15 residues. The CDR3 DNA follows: TGTGCCATCAGAGGGATAAGCGGGGAATCATATGGCTACACCTTC. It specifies CAIRGISGESYGYTF.

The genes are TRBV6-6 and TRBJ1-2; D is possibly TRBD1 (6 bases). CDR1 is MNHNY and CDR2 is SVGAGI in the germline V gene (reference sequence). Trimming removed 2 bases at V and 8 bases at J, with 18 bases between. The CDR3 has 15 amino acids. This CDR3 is CASSYGPGRGSGYTF. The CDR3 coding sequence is TGTGCCAGCAGTTACGGACCGGGCAGGGGCAGCGGCTACACCTTC.

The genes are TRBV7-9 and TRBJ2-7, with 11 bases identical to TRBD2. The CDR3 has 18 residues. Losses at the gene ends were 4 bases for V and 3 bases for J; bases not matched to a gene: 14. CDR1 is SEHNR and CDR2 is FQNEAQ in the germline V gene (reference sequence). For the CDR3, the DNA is TGTGCCAGCAGCTCAAATCATCCGGGACTAGCGGAACTCTACGAGCAGTACTTC. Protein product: CASSSNHPGLAELYEQYF.

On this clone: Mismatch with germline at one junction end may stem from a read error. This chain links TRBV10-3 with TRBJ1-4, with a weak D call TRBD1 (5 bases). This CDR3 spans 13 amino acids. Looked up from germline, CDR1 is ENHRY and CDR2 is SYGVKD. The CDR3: CAISPSREGALVF. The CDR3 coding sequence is TGTGCCATCTCCCCATCGAGAGAAGGGGCTTTGGTTTTT.

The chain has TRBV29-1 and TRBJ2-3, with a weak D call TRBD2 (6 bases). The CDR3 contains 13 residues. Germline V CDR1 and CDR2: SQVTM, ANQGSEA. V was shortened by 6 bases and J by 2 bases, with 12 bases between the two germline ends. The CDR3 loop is CSVETRYTDTQYF. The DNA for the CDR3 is TGCAGCGTCGAGACTAGGTACACAGATACGCAGTATTTT.

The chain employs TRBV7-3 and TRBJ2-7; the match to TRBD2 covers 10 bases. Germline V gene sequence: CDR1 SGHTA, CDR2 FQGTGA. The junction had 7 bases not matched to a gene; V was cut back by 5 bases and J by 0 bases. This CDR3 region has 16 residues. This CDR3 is CASSPSLAGASYEQYF. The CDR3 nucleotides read TGTGCCAGCAGCCCCAGCCTAGCGGGGGCCTCCTACGAGCAGTACTTC.

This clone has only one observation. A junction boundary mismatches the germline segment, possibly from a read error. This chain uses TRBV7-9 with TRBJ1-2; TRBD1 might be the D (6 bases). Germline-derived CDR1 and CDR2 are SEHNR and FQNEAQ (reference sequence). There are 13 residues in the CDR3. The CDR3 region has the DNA TGTTCCAGCAGCCGGAAGGGGGACCATGGCTACACCTTC. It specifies CSSSRKGDHGYTF.

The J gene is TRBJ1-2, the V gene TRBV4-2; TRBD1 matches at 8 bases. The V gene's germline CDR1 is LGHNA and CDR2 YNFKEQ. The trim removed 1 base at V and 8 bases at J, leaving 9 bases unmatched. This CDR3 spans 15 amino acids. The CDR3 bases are TGTGCCAGCAGCCAAGGAACCCTGACAGGGGAAGGCTACACCTTC. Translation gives CASSQGTLTGEGYTF.

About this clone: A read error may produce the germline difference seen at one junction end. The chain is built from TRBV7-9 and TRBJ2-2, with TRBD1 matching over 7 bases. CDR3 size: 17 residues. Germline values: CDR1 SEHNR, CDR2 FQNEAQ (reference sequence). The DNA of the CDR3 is TGTTCCAGCAGCTTAGCGCTGGGGACAGAAGCCACCGGGGAGCTGTTTTTT. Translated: CSSSLALGTEATGELFF.

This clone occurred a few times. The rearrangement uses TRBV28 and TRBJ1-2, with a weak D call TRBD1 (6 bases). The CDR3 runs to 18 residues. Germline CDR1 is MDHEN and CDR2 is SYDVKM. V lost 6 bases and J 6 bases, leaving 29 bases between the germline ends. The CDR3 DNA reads TGTGCCAGCAGCTTTGGGGGGGCGTTCATAGGTCGGGGTAATGGCTACACCTTC. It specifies CASSFGGAFIGRGNGYTF.

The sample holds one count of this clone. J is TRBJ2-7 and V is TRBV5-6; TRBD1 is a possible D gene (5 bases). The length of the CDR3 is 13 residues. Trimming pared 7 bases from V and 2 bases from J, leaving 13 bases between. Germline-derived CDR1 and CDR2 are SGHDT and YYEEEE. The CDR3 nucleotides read TGTGCCAGCTTCAACCAGGGCCCCTACGAGCAGTACTTC. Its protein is CASFNQGPYEQYF. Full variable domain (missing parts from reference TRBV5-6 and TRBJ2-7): DAGVTQSPTHLIKTRGQQVTLRCSPKSGHDTVSWYQQALGQGPQFIFQYYEEEERQRGNFPDRFSGHQFPNYSSELNVNALLLGDSALYLCASFNQGPYEQYFGPGTRLTVT.

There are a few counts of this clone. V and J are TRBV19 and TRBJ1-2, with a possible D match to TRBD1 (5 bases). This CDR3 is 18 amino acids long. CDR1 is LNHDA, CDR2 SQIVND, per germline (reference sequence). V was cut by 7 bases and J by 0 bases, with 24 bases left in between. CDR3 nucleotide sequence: TGTGCCAGTACCTCAGCGAAGGTTCGGTCGGGGGCTAACTATGGCTACACCTTC. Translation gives CASTSAKVRSGANYGYTF.

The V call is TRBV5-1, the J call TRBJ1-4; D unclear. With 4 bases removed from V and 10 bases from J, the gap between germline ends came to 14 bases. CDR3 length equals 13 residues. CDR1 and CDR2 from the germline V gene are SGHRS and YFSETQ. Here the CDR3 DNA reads TGCGCCAGCAGCCATATCACCGAGGGAAAACTGTTTTTT. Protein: CASSHITEGKLFF.

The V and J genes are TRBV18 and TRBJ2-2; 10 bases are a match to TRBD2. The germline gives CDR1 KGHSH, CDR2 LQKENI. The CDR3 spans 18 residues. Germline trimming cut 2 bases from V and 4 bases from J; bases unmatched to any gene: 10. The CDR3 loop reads CASSPRSSGGEFTGELFF. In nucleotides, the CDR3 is TGTGCCAGCTCACCAAGGTCTAGCGGGGGAGAATTCACCGGGGAGCTGTTTTTT.

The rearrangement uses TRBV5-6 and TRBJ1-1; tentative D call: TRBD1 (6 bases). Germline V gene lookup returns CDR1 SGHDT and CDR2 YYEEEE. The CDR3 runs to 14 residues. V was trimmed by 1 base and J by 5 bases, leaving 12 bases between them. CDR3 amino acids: CASSLTGQGTEAFF. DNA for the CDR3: TGTGCCAGCAGCTTGACAGGGCAGGGGACTGAAGCTTTCTTT.

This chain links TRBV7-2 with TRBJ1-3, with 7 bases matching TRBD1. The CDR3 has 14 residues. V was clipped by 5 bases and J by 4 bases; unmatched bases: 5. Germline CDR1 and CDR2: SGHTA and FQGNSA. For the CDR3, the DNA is TGTGCCAGCAGCGAGCAAGGGGGCGGAAACACCATATATTTT. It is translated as CASSEQGGGNTIYF.

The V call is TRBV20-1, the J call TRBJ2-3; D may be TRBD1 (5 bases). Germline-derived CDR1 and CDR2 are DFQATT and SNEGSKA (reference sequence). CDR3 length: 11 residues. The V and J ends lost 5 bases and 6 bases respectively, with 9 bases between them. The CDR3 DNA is TGCAGTGCTGGACAATCGGATACGCAGTATTTT. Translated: CSAGQSDTQYF.

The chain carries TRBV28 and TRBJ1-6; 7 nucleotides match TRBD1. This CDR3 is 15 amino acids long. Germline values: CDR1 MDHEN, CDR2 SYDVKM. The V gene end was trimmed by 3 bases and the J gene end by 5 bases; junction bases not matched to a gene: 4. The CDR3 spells CASSLRQGNNSPLHF. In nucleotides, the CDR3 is TGTGCCAGCAGTTTGCGACAGGGCAATAATTCACCCCTCCACTTT.

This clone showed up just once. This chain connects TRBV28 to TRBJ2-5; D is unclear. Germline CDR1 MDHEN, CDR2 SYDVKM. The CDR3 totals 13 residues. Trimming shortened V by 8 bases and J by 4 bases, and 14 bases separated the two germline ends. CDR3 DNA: TGTGCCAGCGGGCTCGCCCGCCGAGAGACCCAGTACTTC. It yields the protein CASGLARRETQYF.

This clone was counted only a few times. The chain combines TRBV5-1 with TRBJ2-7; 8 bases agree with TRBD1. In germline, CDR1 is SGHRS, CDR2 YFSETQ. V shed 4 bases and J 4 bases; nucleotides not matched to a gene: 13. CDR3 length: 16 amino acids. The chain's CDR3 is CASSPRNQGARYEQYF. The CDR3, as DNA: TGCGCCAGCAGCCCGAGAAACCAGGGGGCGAGGTACGAGCAGTACTTC. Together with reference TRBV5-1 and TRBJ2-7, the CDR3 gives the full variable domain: KAGVTQTPRYLIKTRGQQVTLSCSPISGHRSVSWYQQTPGQGLQFLFEYFSETQRNKGNFPGRFSGRQFSNSRSEMNVSTLELGDSALYLCASSPRNQGARYEQYFGPGTRLTVT.

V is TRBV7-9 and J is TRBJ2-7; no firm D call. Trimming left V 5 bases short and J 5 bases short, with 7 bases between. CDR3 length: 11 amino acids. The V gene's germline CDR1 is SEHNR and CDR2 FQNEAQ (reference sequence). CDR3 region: CASSRTDEQYF. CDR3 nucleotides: TGTGCCAGCAGCAGAACGGACGAGCAGTACTTC.

The CDR3 sequence is CSVAGTGRSYEQYF. The DNA for the CDR3 is TGCAGCGTTGCCGGGACAGGGCGCTCCTACGAGCAGTACTTC. The chain has TRBV29-1 and TRBJ2-7, with TRBD1 matching over 9 bases. The CDR3 extends over 14 amino acids. J gave up 0 bases and V 4 bases, and 4 bases lay outside the gene matches. Germline V gene sequence: CDR1 SQVTM, CDR2 ANQGSEA.

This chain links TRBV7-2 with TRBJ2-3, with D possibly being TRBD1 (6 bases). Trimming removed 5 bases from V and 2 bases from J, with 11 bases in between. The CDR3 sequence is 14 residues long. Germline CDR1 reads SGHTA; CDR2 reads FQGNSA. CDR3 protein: CASSPTGNTDTQYF. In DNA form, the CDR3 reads TGTGCCAGCAGCCCCACAGGGAACACAGATACGCAGTATTTT.

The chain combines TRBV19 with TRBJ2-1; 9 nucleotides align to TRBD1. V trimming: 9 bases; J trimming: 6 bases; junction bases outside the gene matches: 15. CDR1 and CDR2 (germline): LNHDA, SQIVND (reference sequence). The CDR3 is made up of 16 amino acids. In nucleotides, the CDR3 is TGTGCCAGCCTTAATGCAGTGGGGACAGGGTCCAATGAGCAGTTCTTC. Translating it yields CASLNAVGTGSNEQFF.

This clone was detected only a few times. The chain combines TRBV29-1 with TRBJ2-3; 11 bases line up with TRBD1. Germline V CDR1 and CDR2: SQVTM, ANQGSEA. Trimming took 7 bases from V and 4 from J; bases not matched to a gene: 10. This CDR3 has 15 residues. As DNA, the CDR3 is TGCAGCGCATCACGGACAGGGGGCGGCTCAGATACGCAGTATTTT. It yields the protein CSASRTGGGSDTQYF.

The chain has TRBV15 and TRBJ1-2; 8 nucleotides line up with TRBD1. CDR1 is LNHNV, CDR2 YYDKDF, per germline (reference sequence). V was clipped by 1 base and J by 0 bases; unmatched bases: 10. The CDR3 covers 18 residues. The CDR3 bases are TGTGCCACCAGCAGAGGCCTGGGGTCGACAGGGGCTAACTATGGCTACACCTTC. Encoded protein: CATSRGLGSTGANYGYTF. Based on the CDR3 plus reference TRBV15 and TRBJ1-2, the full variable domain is DAMVIQNPRYQVTQFGKPVTLSCSQTLNHNVMYWYQQKSSQAPKLLFHYYDKDFNNEADTPDNFQSRRPNTSFCFLDIRSPGLGDTAMYLCATSRGLGSTGANYGYTFGSGTRLTVV.

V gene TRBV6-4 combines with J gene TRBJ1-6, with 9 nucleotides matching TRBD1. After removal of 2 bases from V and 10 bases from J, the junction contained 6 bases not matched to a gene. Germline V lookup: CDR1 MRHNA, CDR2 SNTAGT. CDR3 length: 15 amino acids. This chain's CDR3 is CASSDGQGIGSPLHF. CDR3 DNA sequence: TGTGCCAGCAGTGACGGACAGGGGATAGGATCACCCCTCCACTTT.

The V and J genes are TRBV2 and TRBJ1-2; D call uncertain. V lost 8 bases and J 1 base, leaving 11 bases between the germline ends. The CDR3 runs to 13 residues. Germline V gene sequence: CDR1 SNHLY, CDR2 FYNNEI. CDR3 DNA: TGTGCCAGCCATACGGGTAATAACTATGGCTACACCTTC. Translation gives CASHTGNNYGYTF.

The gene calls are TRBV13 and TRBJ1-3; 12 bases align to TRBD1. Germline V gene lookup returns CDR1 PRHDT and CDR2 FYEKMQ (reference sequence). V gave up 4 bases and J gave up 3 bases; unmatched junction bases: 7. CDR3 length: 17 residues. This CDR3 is CASSSTGQGAIGNTIYF. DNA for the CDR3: TGTGCCAGCAGCTCCACGGGACAGGGGGCAATTGGAAACACCATATATTTT.